This entry lists 27 T cell receptor beta chains sequenced from one sample in a study of shared clonotypes between healthy human individuals. Naive CD8 cells comprised CD45RO-negative, CCR7-positively selected cells, excluding terminally differentiated effector memory CD45RA+ cells. Sequencing used immunoSEQ multiplex PCR; TCRdb keeps in-frame clones, though not all of them. This sample has about 580,000 clones, with roughly 98% found just once. Sequencing was carried out using naive CD8+ T cells sorted from blood. The receptor set was obtained from a man younger than 40 in good health.

The rearrangement links TRBV28 to TRBJ1-5; 7 bases fit TRBD1. The CDR3 extends over 14 amino acids. V lost 6 bases to trimming and J lost 7 bases; unmatched junction nucleotides: 9. Germline V CDR1 and CDR2: MDHEN, SYDVKM. The CDR3 reads CASSQPTGTQPQHF. CDR3 in DNA: TGTGCCAGCAGCCAACCGACAGGGACCCAGCCCCAGCATTTT.

Regarding this clone: This sample includes further DNA sequences coding for the same CDR3. The V gene is TRBV28, the J gene TRBJ2-7; no clear D gene. The V end was cut by 4 bases, the J end by 4 bases, with 5 bases between. Looked up from germline, CDR1 is MDHEN and CDR2 is SYDVKM. This CDR3 region has 11 residues. The CDR3 is CASSSVYEQYF. DNA for the CDR3: TGTGCCAGCAGTTCGGTGTACGAGCAGTACTTC.

This CDR3 is CASSMGLSLEQYF. CDR3 bases: TGCGCCAGCAGCATGGGACTCTCTTTGGAGCAGTACTTC. The chain is built from TRBV4-1 and TRBJ2-7, with D perhaps matching TRBD2 (6 bases). The CDR3 covers 13 residues. Germline CDR1 MGHRA, CDR2 YSYEKL. Trimming pared 5 bases from V and 7 bases from J, leaving 15 bases between.

The chain uses TRBV9 and TRBJ1-1; no definite D call. The CDR3 spans 14 residues. Per the germline V gene, CDR1 is SGDLS and CDR2 is YYNGEE. V lost 4 bases and J 7 bases, leaving 17 bases between the germline ends. The CDR3 loop reads CASSPSTDVSEAFF. For the CDR3, the DNA is TGTGCCAGCAGCCCATCCACAGACGTGAGTGAAGCTTTCTTT.

This clone was recorded only once. The V and J genes are TRBV28 and TRBJ2-3; possible D gene TRBD1, 6 bases. The CDR3 totals 15 residues. Germline V gives CDR1 MDHEN, CDR2 SYDVKM. Trimming stripped 3 bases from V and 4 bases from J, with 14 bases between. The CDR3 is CASSLGALGADTQYF. CDR3 DNA sequence: TGTGCCAGCAGTTTGGGGGCGCTCGGGGCAGATACGCAGTATTTT.

This chain links TRBV7-2 with TRBJ2-7, with D perhaps given as TRBD1 or TRBD2 (5 bases each). V was clipped by 7 bases and J by 1 base, with 8 bases between them. The V gene's germline CDR1 is SGHTA and CDR2 FQGNSA. The CDR3 has 12 amino acids. CDR3 residues: CASTEGSYEQYF. Written as DNA, the CDR3 is TGTGCCAGCACCGAGGGGTCCTACGAGCAGTACTTC.

The rearrangement joins TRBV19 to TRBJ2-7, with a tentative D call TRBD2 (5 bases). Trimming stripped 4 bases from V and 3 bases from J, with 7 bases between. CDR3 length equals 12 residues. The germline CDR1 and CDR2 sequences are LNHDA and SQIVND (reference sequence). The CDR3 DNA sequence: TGTGCCAGTAGTAAGGGAGACTACGAGCAGTACTTC. Translating it yields CASSKGDYEQYF.

The genes are TRBV6-5 and TRBJ1-4; 8 bases align to TRBD1. CDR1 and CDR2 (germline): MNHEY, SVGAGI. The V segment lost 2 bases and the J segment 6 bases; nucleotides outside the gene matches: 2. This CDR3 is built from 14 residues. CDR3 residues: CASSYRGQDEKLFF. The CDR3 coding sequence is TGTGCCAGCAGTTACCGGGGACAGGATGAAAAACTGTTTTTT.

The V gene is TRBV30, the J gene TRBJ1-1; D uncertain. The CDR3 runs to 11 residues. Trimming cost V 0 bases and J 6 bases, with 5 bases left between them. Germline loops: CDR1 GTSNPN, CDR2 SVGIG (reference sequence). CDR3 in DNA: TGTGCCTGGAGTGTAAGTGCTGAAGCTTTCTTT. Translation gives CAWSVSAEAFF.

About this clone: This same CDR3 is encoded by further DNA sequences in the sample. The chain couples TRBV29-1 to TRBJ2-7; 11 bases are shared with TRBD1. This CDR3 has 13 residues. With V trimmed by 5 bases and J by 3 bases, 3 bases remained unmatched. Germline assignment: CDR1 SQVTM and CDR2 ANQGSEA. The DNA for the CDR3 is TGCAGCGTTTCCGGGACAGGGGGCTACGAGCAGTACTTC. Translation gives CSVSGTGGYEQYF.

The genes are TRBV10-2 and TRBJ2-7; 7 nucleotides match TRBD2. V was pared by 2 bases and J by 2 bases, with 9 bases of the junction left unmatched. The CDR3 extends over 16 amino acids. Germline V gene data show CDR1 as WSHSY and CDR2 as SAAADI. The CDR3 bases are TGCGCCAGCAGTGAGCCGACTAGCTTTAGAGCCTACGAGCAGTACTTC. This codes for CASSEPTSFRAYEQYF.

This clone was seen once. J is TRBJ2-1 and V is TRBV28; D is uncertain. V was trimmed by 3 bases and J by 0 bases, leaving 9 bases between them. CDR3 length: 15 residues. CDR1 is MDHEN and CDR2 is SYDVKM in the germline V gene. DNA for the CDR3: TGTGCCAGCAGTTTTGAGGCAGTCTCCTACAATGAGCAGTTCTTC. Translating gives CASSFEAVSYNEQFF.

This chain links TRBV9 with TRBJ2-7, with D perhaps matching TRBD2 (6 bases). Trimming removed 3 bases at V and 5 bases at J, with 18 bases between. The CDR3 has 15 amino acids. Germline lookup yields CDR1 SGDLS and CDR2 YYNGEE. The CDR3 loop reads CASSARDSPVHEQYF. The CDR3 nucleotides are TGTGCCAGCAGCGCCCGGGACTCCCCTGTCCACGAGCAGTACTTC.

V gene TRBV7-9 combines with J gene TRBJ1-1, with a tentative D call TRBD1 (5 bases). The CDR3 is made up of 15 amino acids. The germline V gene has CDR1 SEHNR and CDR2 FQNEAQ (reference sequence). Trimming cost V 6 bases and J 3 bases, with 17 bases left between them. In nucleotides, the CDR3 is TGTGCCAGCAGACAAGGGACCCTGACTCACACTGAAGCTTTCTTT. Protein: CASRQGTLTHTEAFF.

The V and J genes are TRBV14 and TRBJ2-7, with D perhaps matching TRBD1 (6 bases). V was shortened by 1 base and J by 0 bases, with 13 bases between the two germline ends. The CDR3 runs to 16 residues. Germline V gene sequence: CDR1 SGHDN, CDR2 FVKESK. The DNA of the CDR3 is TGTGCCAGCAGCCAAGGAGGGGGAAGGAGCTCCTACGAGCAGTACTTC. It codes for CASSQGGGRSSYEQYF.

This rearrangement joins TRBV4-1 to TRBJ2-2; a weak D match, TRBD2 (5 bases). V lost 4 bases to trimming and J lost 5 bases, with 11 bases between them. The CDR3 extends over 14 amino acids. Germline CDR1 MGHRA, CDR2 YSYEKL. The CDR3 protein is CASSPPGWTGELFF. CDR3 in DNA: TGCGCCAGCAGCCCCCCGGGGTGGACCGGGGAGCTGTTTTTT.

V is TRBV10-3 and J is TRBJ2-1; 13 nucleotides line up with TRBD2. The CDR3 consists of 16 residues. From germline, CDR1 is ENHRY and CDR2 SYGVKD. The trim removed 6 bases at V and 4 bases at J, leaving 6 bases unmatched. The CDR3 is CAISWTSGREYNEQFF. CDR3 nucleotide sequence: TGTGCCATCAGCTGGACTAGCGGGAGAGAGTACAATGAGCAGTTCTTC.

This chain connects TRBV29-1 to TRBJ2-2; TRBD1 agrees at 7 bases. The CDR3 runs to 14 residues. Losses at the gene ends were 6 bases for V and 0 bases for J; bases not matched to a gene: 4. The germline V gene encodes CDR1 SQVTM and CDR2 ANQGSEA. CDR3 DNA: TGCAGCGTCTCCGGGACAGCGAACACCGGGGAGCTGTTTTTT. It encodes CSVSGTANTGELFF.

The rearrangement uses TRBV7-6 and TRBJ2-7; 14 bases match TRBD2. V gave up 5 bases and J gave up 4 bases; unmatched junction bases: 4. Per the germline V gene, CDR1 is SGHVS and CDR2 is FNYEAQ. The CDR3 covers 15 residues. CDR3 sequence (DNA): TGTGCCAGCAGCACCGGGACTAGCGGGAGATACGAGCAGTACTTC. Its translation: CASSTGTSGRYEQYF.

This rearrangement joins TRBV28 to TRBJ1-1; TRBD1 is a possible D gene (5 bases). The length of the CDR3 is 14 residues. V lost 3 bases and J lost 5, with 13 bases in between. From germline, CDR1 is MDHEN and CDR2 SYDVKM. As DNA, the CDR3 is TGTGCCAGCAGTTTCCAGGGTTCGGGTACTGAAGCTTTCTTT. Protein sequence: CASSFQGSGTEAFF.

This clone was seen only once. The chain joins TRBV28 to TRBJ2-7; D perhaps matches TRBD1 (6 bases). Germline V lookup: CDR1 MDHEN, CDR2 SYDVKM. V was clipped by 3 bases and J by 4 bases, with 19 bases between them. The length of the CDR3 is 16 residues. CDR3 residues: CASSFGLEQGEYEQYF. The CDR3 DNA reads TGTGCCAGCAGTTTTGGTTTGGAACAGGGAGAGTACGAGCAGTACTTC.

This clone was detected once. The chain employs TRBV5-1 and TRBJ2-7; possible D gene TRBD1, 5 bases. The length of the CDR3 is 14 residues. Deletions cut 0 bases from V and 3 bases from J, with 10 bases between. CDR1 is SGHRS, CDR2 YFSETQ, per germline. CDR3 DNA sequence: TGCGCCAGCAGCTTGGAGACAGCCAGCTACGAGCAGTACTTC. This gives the protein CASSLETASYEQYF. Full variable domain (remainder filled in from reference TRBV5-1 and TRBJ2-7): KAGVTQTPRYLIKTRGQQVTLSCSPISGHRSVSWYQQTPGQGLQFLFEYFSETQRNKGNFPGRFSGRQFSNSRSEMNVSTLELGDSALYLCASSLETASYEQYFGPGTRLTVT.

The chain uses TRBV13 and TRBJ2-7; no clear D. Germline-derived CDR1 and CDR2 are PRHDT and FYEKMQ (reference sequence). CDR3 length: 14 amino acids. Trimming took 2 bases from V and 7 from J, leaving 15 bases between them. DNA of the CDR3: TGTGCCAGCAGCTTACGGGCTACCCCTAGGGAGCAGTACTTC. Translation: CASSLRATPREQYF.

The V call is TRBV10-2, the J call TRBJ2-7, with 7 nucleotides matching TRBD1. Germline V gene lookup returns CDR1 WSHSY and CDR2 SAAADI. The CDR3 loop spans 13 amino acids. V was clipped by 2 bases and J by 7 bases; unmatched bases: 5. This CDR3 reads CASSEPGQAEQYF. CDR3 nucleotides: TGCGCCAGCAGTGAGCCAGGACAGGCGGAGCAGTACTTC.

J is TRBJ1-1 and V is TRBV29-1, with D possibly TRBD1 on 6 matching bases. The CDR3 totals 13 residues. Trimming left V 4 bases short and J 5 bases short, with 14 bases between. The germline CDR1 and CDR2 sequences are SQVTM and ANQGSEA. CDR3 sequence reads: CSVAPRGRTEAFF. The CDR3 region has the DNA TGCAGCGTTGCCCCCAGGGGCCGTACTGAAGCTTTCTTT.

The rearrangement links TRBV7-3 to TRBJ1-1; no definite D call. Germline V gives CDR1 SGHTA, CDR2 FQGTGA. The CDR3 is made up of 13 amino acids. Trimming took off 1 base at V and 2 bases at J, with 5 bases between the two ends. The DNA for the CDR3 is TGTGCCAGCAGCTTAAACCGAAACACTGAAGCTTTCTTT. Amino acids: CASSLNRNTEAFF.

The chain combines TRBV29-1 with TRBJ2-1; 11 bases align to TRBD1. This CDR3 is 13 amino acids long. CDR1 is SQVTM and CDR2 is ANQGSEA in the germline V gene. Unmatched junction bases numbered 7, after V lost 7 bases and J lost 8 bases. This CDR3 is CSAGQGAYDEQFF. CDR3 bases: TGCAGCGCCGGACAGGGGGCTTACGATGAGCAGTTCTTC.